The sequence of this TCR beta chain was determined in a study of T-cell reconstitution after alpha-beta-depleted transplantation in children. Study-wide findings and caveats: About two months after transplant, alpha-beta T cells reportedly came from several hundred expanded graft clones. Some patients' high day-60 TCRbeta diversity was traced to surviving recipient T cells and thymic progenitors. Hyperexpanded clones declined; after one year, newly produced T cells mostly supplied diversity.

Unique molecular identifiers were incorporated when the TCRbeta library was constructed. TCRdb passed the PCR reads through MiXCR, listing each CDR3 protein once. This table has 300,000 or so distinct CDR3 sequences, 23% appearing once. For this clonotype: As yet, its antigen is unknown.

The CDR3 has 16 residues. Germline V CDR1 and CDR2: SGHRS, YFSETQ. Between the trimmed V and J ends, which lost 3 bases and 7 bases, there was a span of 20 bases. The chain is built from TRBV5-1 and TRBJ2-1; perhaps D is TRBD1 or TRBD2 (6 bases each). Specimen: PBMCs, mostly from graft donor cells, collected 180 days after TCRalphabeta/CD19-depleted stem cell transplant. This sequence originates from a male patient younger than 18 who had a stem cell transplant for acute lymphoblastic leukemia, so the T cells may come from the graft donor. In nucleotides, the CDR3 is TGCGCCAGCAGCTCGGGGGCGGTCCTAGCCAGGAATGAGCAGTTCTTC. This encodes CASSSGAVLARNEQFF.